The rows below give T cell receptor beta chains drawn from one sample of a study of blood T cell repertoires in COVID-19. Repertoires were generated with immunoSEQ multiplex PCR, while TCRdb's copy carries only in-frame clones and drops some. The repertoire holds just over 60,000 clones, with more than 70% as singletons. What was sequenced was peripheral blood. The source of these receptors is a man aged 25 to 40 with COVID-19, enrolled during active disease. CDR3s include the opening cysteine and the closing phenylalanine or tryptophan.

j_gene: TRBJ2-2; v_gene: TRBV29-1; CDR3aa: CSVLRWGSNTGELFF
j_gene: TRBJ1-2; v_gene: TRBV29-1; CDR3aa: CSVGRSAGGYTF
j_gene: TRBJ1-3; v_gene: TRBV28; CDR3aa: CASRGQGTGNTIYF
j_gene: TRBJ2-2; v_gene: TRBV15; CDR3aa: CATSSGQGQAGELFF
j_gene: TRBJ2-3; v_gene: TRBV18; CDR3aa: CASSSSGGQADTQYF
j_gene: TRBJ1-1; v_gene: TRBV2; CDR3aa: CASSGSYRITEAFF
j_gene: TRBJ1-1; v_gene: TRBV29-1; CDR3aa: CSVAPNSQEAEAFF
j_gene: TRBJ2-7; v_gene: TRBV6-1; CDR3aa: CASSDRGGPYEQYF
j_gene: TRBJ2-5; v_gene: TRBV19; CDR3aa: CASSTTGDRETQYF
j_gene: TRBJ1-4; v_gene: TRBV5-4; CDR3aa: CASSLGEQRGGEKLFF
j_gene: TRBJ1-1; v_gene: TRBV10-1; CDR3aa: CASSDRPGGDTEAFF
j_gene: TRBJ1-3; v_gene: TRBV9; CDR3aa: CASSVGGSSGNTIYF
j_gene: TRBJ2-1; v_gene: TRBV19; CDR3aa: CASRVSGGAIEQFF
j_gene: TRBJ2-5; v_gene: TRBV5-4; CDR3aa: CASRPVSGETQYF
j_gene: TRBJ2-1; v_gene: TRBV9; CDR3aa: CASSVSLGRRDLNNEQFF
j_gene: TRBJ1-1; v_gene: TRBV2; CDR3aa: CASRGDRRAFF
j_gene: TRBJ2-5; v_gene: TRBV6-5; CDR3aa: CASRLRGGPETQYF
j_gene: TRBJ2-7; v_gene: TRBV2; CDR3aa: CASSEPRGEYEQYF